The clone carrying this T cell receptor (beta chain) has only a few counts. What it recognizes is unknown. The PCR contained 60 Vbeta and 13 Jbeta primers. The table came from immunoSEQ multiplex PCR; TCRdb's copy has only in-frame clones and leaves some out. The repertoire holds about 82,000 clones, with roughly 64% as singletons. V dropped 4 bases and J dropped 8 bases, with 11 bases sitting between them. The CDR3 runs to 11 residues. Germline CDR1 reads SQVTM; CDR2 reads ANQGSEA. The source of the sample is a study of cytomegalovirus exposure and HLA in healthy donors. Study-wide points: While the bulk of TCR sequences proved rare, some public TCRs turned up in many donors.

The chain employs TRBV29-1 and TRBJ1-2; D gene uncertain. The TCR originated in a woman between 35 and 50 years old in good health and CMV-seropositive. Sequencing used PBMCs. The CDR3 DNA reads TGCAGCGTTGTTGGAGGGTTCGGCTACACCTTC. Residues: CSVVGGFGYTF.